The present T cell receptor beta chain was sequenced within a study of blood T cell repertoires in COVID-19. Study details: The United States, Italy and Spain were the sources of the acute and convalescent COVID-19 samples.

The table came from immunoSEQ multiplex PCR; TCRdb's copy has only in-frame clones and leaves some out. The data contain some 190,000 clones, roughly 80% of them singletons. Per germline, CDR1 ENHRY and CDR2 SYGVKD. The CDR3 is 15 amino acids. The ends lost 4 bases at V and 4 bases at J; junction bases unmatched: 9. Sequencing was done on a sample of PBMCs or T cells enriched from blood (not recorded which). The rearrangement links TRBV10-3 to TRBJ1-1, with 7 nucleotides matching TRBD1. This sequence was found in a man aged 60 to 75 who had been exposed to COVID-19. CDR3 sequence reads: CAISAGQEDGTEAFF. CDR3 DNA: TGTGCCATCAGTGCAGGACAGGAGGACGGCACTGAAGCTTTCTTT.